This TCR beta chain was found in a study of T cell responses to AZD1222 COVID-19 vaccine. Study findings and constraints: Regions 160-218 and 743-854 held dominance among vaccine-associated CD4 TCRs, which spanned spike.

On this clone itself: Antigen specificity is unknown.

Profiling relied on immunoSEQ multiplex PCR, and the TCRdb table lists in-frame clones only, not all of them. The table lists some 100,000 clones, 80% to 90% of them singletons. Germline values: CDR1 MGHRA, CDR2 YSYEKL. The CDR3 spans 12 residues. Trimming stripped 3 bases from V and 2 bases from J, with 4 bases between. The sample consisted of peripheral blood, taken 28 days after the second AZD1222 dose. J is TRBJ1-2 and V is TRBV4-1; D call uncertain. The source of this sequence is an adult who received the AZD1222 COVID-19 vaccine. This CDR3 is CASSHDNYGYTF. The CDR3 region has the DNA TGCGCCAGCAGCCACGACAACTATGGCTACACCTTC.